The 4 T cell receptor beta chains given below trace back to one sample, sequenced in a study of T cell clonality in common variable immunodeficiency. Clones were sequenced by immunoSEQ multiplex PCR, and TCRdb holds only the in-frame ones, with some missing. This sample carries about 47,000 clones, none of them present only once. Sequenced sample: peripheral blood mononuclear cells. All receptors come from a person between 18 and 70 years old in good health.

The sample holds many counts of this clone. The read comes to an end 3 residues before the CDR3 does, leaving the germline J gene to fill in the end. The rearrangement joins TRBV19 to TRBJ2-7; no firm D call. Germline values: CDR1 LNHDA, CDR2 SQIVND (reference sequence). Deletions cut 5 bases from V and 4 bases from J, with 21 bases between. The CDR3 extends over 16 amino acids. CDR3 protein: CASSSARVPGAYEQYF. The CDR3 DNA, read in part, is TGTGCCAGTAGTTCCGCCCGGGTCCCCGGCGCTTACGAG.

This clone appeared many times. The CDR3 goes on 3 residues after the read ends, and that part is filled in from the germline J gene. V and J are TRBV7-8 and TRBJ1-2; the match to TRBD1 covers 8 bases. V lost 5 bases, J lost 2 bases, and 4 bases stayed unmatched. The CDR3 length is 14 residues. CDR1 is SGHVS and CDR2 is FQNEAQ in the germline V gene. The CDR3 loop reads CASSPRTGNYGYTF. The covered CDR3 bases are TGTGCCAGCAGCCCCCGGACAGGGAACTATGGC.

This clone came up many times. The CDR3 end lies 3 residues beyond the end of the read and is filled in from the germline J gene. This chain uses TRBV30 with TRBJ2-2; the match to TRBD2 covers 8 bases. Germline trimming cut 4 bases from V and 5 bases from J; bases unmatched to any gene: 15. In germline, CDR1 is GTSNPN, CDR2 SVGIG (reference sequence). The length of the CDR3 is 17 residues. CDR3 sequence: CAWMGGSGVFGTGELFF. CDR3 bases read: TGTGCCTGGATGGGGGGTAGCGGGGTATTTGGTACCGGGGAG.

A remark on this clone: From the germline J gene comes the end of the CDR3, since the read stops 3 residues before it. The chain links TRBV7-9 to TRBJ2-2; TRBD2 agrees at 7 bases. Germline assignment: CDR1 SEHNR and CDR2 FQNEAQ (reference sequence). The CDR3 is 15 amino acids. The sequenced CDR3 bases are TGTGCCAGCAGCTTTATCGGGGGGAATAATGAAAAG. Residues: CASSFIGGNNEK. The full CDR3 is CASSFIGGNNEKLFF.